Below are 6 T cell receptor beta chains sequenced from a single sample in a study of regulatory T cells in long-lasting Graves disease. CDR3-region Arm-PCR and iRepertoire HTBI primers produced the TCR beta libraries. From the multiplex PCR reads, TCRdb called clonotypes with MiXCR, one entry per CDR3 protein. Here the sample spans 400,000 to 600,000 distinct CDR3 sequences, roughly a fifth being singletons. Time point noted: persistent/refractory GD, antithyroid drugs over 5 years with positive TRAb. Researchers made the TCR library from RNA that was extracted from PBMCs. Source: peripheral blood mononuclear cells (PBMCs), taken when the disease was refractory, from a patient treated with antithyroid drugs. The receptors derive from a female donor with Graves disease.

The CDR3 loop reads CASSARETQETQYF. The CDR3 coding sequence is TGTGCCAGCAGCGCCCGCGAAACGCAAGAGACCCAGTACTTC. The chain joins TRBV28 to TRBJ2-5; D unresolved. The CDR3 is 14 amino acids. The germline CDR1 and CDR2 sequences are MDHEN and SYDVKM. Trimming took 6 bases from V and 2 from J, leaving 13 bases between them.

V is TRBV11-3 and J is TRBJ2-7; 7 nucleotides align to TRBD1. The J call is in doubt because the DNA end fits TRBJ1-1 better. The CDR3 length is 13 residues. The germline V gene encodes CDR1 SGHNT and CDR2 YENEEA. This CDR3 reads CASRNDRVGEAFF. The CDR3, as DNA: TGTGCCAGCAGAAATGACAGGGTCGGAGAAGCTTTCTTT.

In nucleotides, the CDR3 is TGTGCCAGCAGTGCGTTGGGGAGTTGGAACACCGGGGAGCTGTTTTTT. This translates into CASSALGSWNTGELFF. The gene calls are TRBV6-4 and TRBJ2-2; D might be TRBD2 (5 bases). V shed 4 bases and J shed 1 base, with 13 bases lying between them. The CDR3 has 16 amino acids. CDR1 is MRHNA and CDR2 is SNTAGT in the germline V gene.

This clonotype appeared many times. The gene calls are TRBV20-1 and TRBJ1-5, with D maybe TRBD1 (6 bases). Trimming left V 3 bases short and J 2 bases short, with 11 bases between. The CDR3 has 14 residues. Germline values: CDR1 DFQATT, CDR2 SNEGSKA (reference sequence). The CDR3 here is CSARQGLGNQPQHF. The CDR3 bases are TGCAGTGCTAGGCAGGGGTTAGGCAATCAGCCCCAGCATTTT.

This clonotype was observed a few times. The chain is built from TRBV15 and TRBJ2-5, with D hard to call. CDR3 length equals 12 residues. Germline V lookup: CDR1 LNHNV, CDR2 YYDKDF (reference sequence). Between the trimmed V and J ends, which lost 0 bases and 9 bases, there was a span of 8 bases. CDR3 amino acids: CATSRDRPSQYF. The DNA for the CDR3 is TGTGCCACCAGCAGAGATCGACCTTCCCAGTACTTC. Using reference TRBV15 and TRBJ2-5 for the parts outside the CDR3, the full variable domain is DAMVIQNPRYQVTQFGKPVTLSCSQTLNHNVMYWYQQKSSQAPKLLFHYYDKDFNNEADTPDNFQSRRPNTSFCFLDIRSPGLGDTAMYLCATSRDRPSQYFGPGTRLLVL.

This clonotype has just a few counts. CDR3 sequence (DNA): TGTGCCAGCAGCCCCCTCTGGGCTAGCCCCGACAAGTACAATGAGCAGTTCTTC. It codes for CASSPLWASPDKYNEQFF. J is TRBJ2-1 and V is TRBV7-2; D perhaps matches TRBD2 (5 bases). In germline, CDR1 is SGHTA, CDR2 FQGNSA. The CDR3 length is 18 residues. Trimming shortened V by 5 bases and J by 4 bases, and 24 bases separated the two germline ends.